The 29 T cell receptor beta chains presented below share a single source sample, sequenced in a study of PD-1 blockade in classical Hodgkin lymphoma. Clones were sequenced by immunoSEQ multiplex PCR, and TCRdb holds only the in-frame ones, with some missing. The table shows tens of thousands of clones, with over 60% occurring only once. Relapse was seen in all patients after autologous stem cell transplantation, and brentuximab vedotin exposure was variable. Magnetic negative selection was used to purify CD4+ T cells from thawed PBMCs. The starting material was CD4+ T cells from blood, obtained at baseline. These receptors were obtained from a human donor with classical Hodgkin lymphoma.

This clone was observed once. This rearrangement joins TRBV18 to TRBJ1-5; a weak D match, TRBD1 (6 bases). CDR3 length: 15 residues. Germline CDR1 is KGHSH and CDR2 is LQKENI. V lost 6 bases and J 5 bases, leaving 17 bases between the germline ends. The CDR3 nucleotides are TGTGCCAGCTCGCTAAGAGGAGGGGGGGATCAGCCCCAGCATTTT. Translation: CASSLRGGGDQPQHF.

The chain combines TRBV19 with TRBJ1-1; D ambiguous. V was shortened by 2 bases and J by 4 bases, with 14 bases between the two germline ends. The CDR3 runs 15 residues. Germline V gives CDR1 LNHDA, CDR2 SQIVND (reference sequence). CDR3 protein: CASSIRARDLTEAFF. The CDR3 nucleotides are TGTGCCAGTAGTATACGGGCCCGCGATCTCACTGAAGCTTTCTTT.

CDR3 DNA: TGCAGTGGCAGGGTGAGGGATACGCAGTATTTT. Translated: CSGRVRDTQYF. The J gene is TRBJ2-3, the V gene TRBV20-1, with D maybe TRBD1 (5 bases). The germline V gene has CDR1 DFQATT and CDR2 SNEGSKA (reference sequence). V lost 7 bases and J 6 bases, leaving 11 bases between the germline ends. This CDR3 spans 11 amino acids.

The chain couples TRBV19 to TRBJ1-1; 8 bases are a match to TRBD1. Looked up from germline, CDR1 is LNHDA and CDR2 is SQIVND (reference sequence). Losses at the gene ends were 0 bases for V and 6 bases for J; bases not matched to a gene: 6. This CDR3 has 15 residues. In DNA form, the CDR3 reads TGTGCCAGTAGTATAGAAGCAGGACAGGGCGCTGAAGCTTTCTTT. Its protein product is CASSIEAGQGAEAFF.

V usage is TRBV28 and J usage is TRBJ1-2; D uncertain. The CDR3 loop spans 13 amino acids. Germline loops: CDR1 MDHEN, CDR2 SYDVKM. Trimming took off 7 bases at V and 4 bases at J, with 13 bases between the two ends. The DNA of the CDR3 is TGTGCCAGCACTAATTACAGCCCCTATGGCTACACCTTC. Translating it yields CASTNYSPYGYTF.

The V gene is TRBV6-5, the J gene TRBJ2-7, with D maybe TRBD2 (5 bases). Germline-derived CDR1 and CDR2 are MNHEY and SVGAGI. The CDR3 runs 16 residues. V lost 2 bases to trimming and J lost 1 base, with 15 bases between them. CDR3 coding DNA: TGTGCCAGCAGTTACAAGTTTGGACTGGGATCCTACGAGCAGTACTTC. Its protein is CASSYKFGLGSYEQYF.

The chain employs TRBV6-6 and TRBJ2-7, with 7 positions matching TRBD1. The CDR3 is made up of 15 amino acids. V lost 7 bases, J lost 3 bases, and 12 bases stayed unmatched. Germline V gene sequence: CDR1 MNHNY, CDR2 SVGAGI (reference sequence). The CDR3 coding sequence is TGTGCCAGCACCTCTATGACAGGGAACCTCTACGAGCAGTACTTC. This encodes CASTSMTGNLYEQYF.

This chain uses TRBV6-5 with TRBJ1-2; D may be TRBD1 (6 bases). Trimming took off 0 bases at V and 4 bases at J, with 12 bases between the two ends. This CDR3 spans 15 amino acids. The germline V gene encodes CDR1 MNHEY and CDR2 SVGAGI. This CDR3 reads CASSYSGGTGYGYTF. As DNA, the CDR3 is TGTGCCAGCAGTTACTCAGGGGGGACGGGCTATGGCTACACCTTC.

The V gene is TRBV15, the J gene TRBJ1-5; no clear D gene. Germline-derived CDR1 and CDR2 are LNHNV and YYDKDF (reference sequence). The CDR3 spans 13 residues. Trimming took off 5 bases at V and 7 bases at J, with 12 bases between the two ends. The CDR3 loop reads CATSHTGNQPQHF. DNA for the CDR3: TGTGCCACCAGCCATACGGGAAACCAGCCCCAGCATTTT.

The gene calls are TRBV30 and TRBJ1-3; D remains unclear. Germline V gives CDR1 GTSNPN, CDR2 SVGIG (reference sequence). The CDR3 loop spans 14 amino acids. V lost 3 bases and J 0 bases, leaving 9 bases between the germline ends. The CDR3 reads CAWSGPLSGNTIYF. CDR3 DNA: TGTGCCTGGAGCGGGCCTCTCTCTGGAAACACCATATATTTT. The full variable domain, its missing parts supplied by reference TRBV30 and TRBJ1-3, is SQTIHQWPATLVQPVGSPLSLECTVEGTSNPNLYWYRQAAGRGLQLLFYSVGIGQISSEVPQNLSASRPQDRQFILSSKKLLLSDSGFYLCAWSGPLSGNTIYFGEGSWLTVV.

The chain combines TRBV19 with TRBJ2-2; D gene ambiguous. V lost 3 bases and J lost 5, with 7 bases in between. This CDR3 spans 13 amino acids. The germline V gene has CDR1 LNHDA and CDR2 SQIVND (reference sequence). CDR3 nucleotide sequence: TGTGCCAGTAGTATCCTCGCGACCGGGGAGCTGTTTTTT. Its protein product is CASSILATGELFF. The complete variable domain, with remaining parts taken from reference TRBV19 and TRBJ2-2, reads DGGITQSPKYLFRKEGQNVTLSCEQNLNHDAMYWYRQDPGQGLRLIYYSQIVNDFQKGDIAEGYSVSREKKESFPLTVTSAQKNPTAFYLCASSILATGELFFGEGSRLTVL.

This clone counts as medium-sized. J is TRBJ1-5 and V is TRBV19; 10 nucleotides align to TRBD1. Losses at the gene ends were 9 bases for V and 2 bases for J; bases not matched to a gene: 1. The CDR3 consists of 13 residues. Germline values: CDR1 LNHDA, CDR2 SQIVND (reference sequence). In nucleotides, the CDR3 is TGTGCCAGCGGGACAGGGGGCAATCAGCCCCAGCATTTT. This gives the protein CASGTGGNQPQHF.

The V call is TRBV6-1, the J call TRBJ1-2, with D perhaps matching TRBD1 (6 bases). This CDR3 contains 13 residues. The ends were cut back, 10 bases at V and 8 bases at J, with 20 bases in the middle. Germline V lookup: CDR1 MNHNS, CDR2 SASEGT. Here the CDR3 reads CATSSQGSRGYTF. CDR3 in DNA: TGTGCCACCTCCTCACAGGGCTCACGGGGCTACACCTTC.

The genes are TRBV7-2 and TRBJ2-7, with 9 bases that match TRBD1. The germline CDR1 and CDR2 sequences are SGHTA and FQGNSA. The CDR3 length is 18 residues. V was clipped by 0 bases and J by 0 bases; unmatched bases: 9. CDR3 DNA: TGTGCCAGCAGCTTAGCACAGGGGGCCGCCCAAACCTCCTACGAGCAGTACTTC. Amino acid sequence: CASSLAQGAAQTSYEQYF. The variable domain in full, completed from reference TRBV7-2 and TRBJ2-7, reads GAGVSQSPSNKVTEKGKDVELRCDPISGHTALYWYRQSLGQGLEFLIYFQGNSAPDKSGLPSDRFSAERTGGSVSTLTIQRTQQEDSAVYLCASSLAQGAAQTSYEQYFGPGTRLTVT.

The chain couples TRBV9 to TRBJ2-5; D uncertain. The CDR3 length is 14 residues. Germline V gene sequence: CDR1 SGDLS, CDR2 YYNGEE. V gave up 3 bases and J gave up 5 bases, with 14 bases separating them. This CDR3 is CASSDRSSSETQYF. In DNA form, the CDR3 reads TGTGCCAGCAGCGACCGGAGTAGTAGTGAGACCCAGTACTTC. Supplemented by reference TRBV9 and TRBJ2-5, the full variable domain reads DSGVTQTPKHLITATGQRVTLRCSPRSGDLSVYWYQQSLDQGLQFLIQYYNGEERAKGNILERFSAQQFPDLHSELNLSSLELGDSALYFCASSDRSSSETQYFGPGTRLLVL.

The chain couples TRBV6-4 to TRBJ2-1; 10 nucleotides agree with TRBD2. The CDR3 spans 15 residues. CDR1 is MRHNA and CDR2 is SNTAGT in the germline V gene. V lost 2 bases, J lost 9 bases, and 7 bases stayed unmatched. The CDR3 spells CASSDISGGMFEQFF. Here the CDR3 DNA reads TGTGCCAGCAGTGACATTAGCGGGGGGATGTTTGAGCAGTTCTTC.

The chain joins TRBV7-8 to TRBJ1-1, with TRBD1 matching 8 bases. Trimming at V came to 3 bases and at J to 1 base, leaving 1 base not matched to a gene. The CDR3 is 14 amino acids. The germline V gene encodes CDR1 SGHVS and CDR2 FQNEAQ. The CDR3: CASSFGQGNTEAFF. DNA of the CDR3: TGTGCCAGCAGCTTCGGACAGGGGAACACTGAAGCTTTCTTT.

This clone was recorded only once. This chain connects TRBV6-5 to TRBJ1-6; D gene uncertain. V lost 5 bases to trimming and J lost 0 bases, with 5 bases between them. Germline V lookup: CDR1 MNHEY, CDR2 SVGAGI. This CDR3 is 14 amino acids long. The CDR3 here is CASSRSSYNSPLHF. The CDR3 bases are TGTGCCAGCAGTCGGAGCTCCTATAATTCACCCCTCCACTTT.

The chain joins TRBV6-6 to TRBJ1-6; TRBD1 matches at 7 bases. Germline CDR1 is MNHNY and CDR2 is SVGAGI (reference sequence). The CDR3 is 14 residues long. The trim removed 2 bases at V and 8 bases at J, leaving 3 bases unmatched. As DNA, the CDR3 is TGTGCCAGCAGTTACCGAGACAGGGATTCACCCCTCCACTTT. It translates to CASSYRDRDSPLHF.

The CDR3 coding sequence is TGCGCCAGCAGCTTGGAGTCGCCACCTCTCAAAATGTACTTC. Protein: CASSLESPPLKMYF. This rearrangement joins TRBV5-1 to TRBJ2-7; D is uncertain. V shed 0 bases and J shed 12 bases, with 19 bases lying between them. Per germline, CDR1 SGHRS and CDR2 YFSETQ. This CDR3 is built from 14 residues. The whole variable domain, filled in from reference TRBV5-1 and TRBJ2-7, reads KAGVTQTPRYLIKTRGQQVTLSCSPISGHRSVSWYQQTPGQGLQFLFEYFSETQRNKGNFPGRFSGRQFSNSRSEMNVSTLELGDSALYLCASSLESPPLKMYFGPGTRLTVT.

V usage is TRBV5-8 and J usage is TRBJ1-4, with D possibly being TRBD1 (5 bases). The ends were cut back, 3 bases at V and 0 bases at J, with 9 bases in the middle. Germline-derived CDR1 and CDR2 are SGHTS and YDEGEE. CDR3 length: 15 amino acids. DNA for the CDR3: TGTGCCAGCAGCTGGGGACCTGCAACTAATGAAAAACTGTTTTTT. Encoded protein: CASSWGPATNEKLFF.

The V gene is TRBV11-2, the J gene TRBJ2-3; D unclear. V lost 5 bases to trimming and J lost 1 base, with 13 bases between them. Germline values: CDR1 SGHAT, CDR2 FQNNGV. CDR3 size: 15 residues. CDR3 sequence: CASSLLRGRTDTQYF. In DNA form, the CDR3 reads TGTGCCAGCAGCCTGCTTAGAGGACGCACAGATACGCAGTATTTT.

This chain uses TRBV18 with TRBJ1-1; possible D gene TRBD1, 5 bases. The CDR3 loop spans 13 amino acids. Germline V gives CDR1 KGHSH, CDR2 LQKENI. The V end was cut by 4 bases, the J end by 4 bases, with 10 bases between. CDR3 sequence reads: CASSQGPGTEAFF. The CDR3 nucleotides are TGTGCCAGCTCACAGGGGCCGGGCACTGAAGCTTTCTTT.

The DNA for the CDR3 is TGTGCCAGCAGCCGGGACAGCACTGAAGCTTTCTTT. This gives the protein CASSRDSTEAFF. The rearrangement joins TRBV6-5 to TRBJ1-1; 7 nucleotides match TRBD1. Looked up from germline, CDR1 is MNHEY and CDR2 is SVGAGI. With 6 bases clipped from V and 4 bases from J, the junction kept 2 bases outside the gene matches. The length of the CDR3 is 12 residues.

The V call is TRBV5-6, the J call TRBJ1-5, with TRBD1 identical over 7 bases. In germline, CDR1 is SGHDT, CDR2 YYEEEE. With 0 bases clipped from V and 4 bases from J, the junction kept 4 bases outside the gene matches. This CDR3 comprises 15 residues. DNA for the CDR3: TGTGCCAGCAGCTTGGGGACAGGCCCGAATCAGCCCCAGCATTTT. Protein sequence: CASSLGTGPNQPQHF.

This clone was observed a single time. The chain has TRBV5-1 and TRBJ2-7; the D call may be TRBD1 or TRBD2 (5 bases each). Deletions cut 8 bases from V and 5 bases from J, with 20 bases between. The CDR3 is 14 residues long. Germline V gene data show CDR1 as SGHRS and CDR2 as YFSETQ. The CDR3 DNA sequence: TGCGCCAGTACCCTGGGGCGGGCGGGCCACGAGCAGTACTTC. This codes for CASTLGRAGHEQYF.

The chain links TRBV7-8 to TRBJ2-5; TRBD1 matches 7 bases. In germline, CDR1 is SGHVS, CDR2 FQNEAQ. The junction had 3 bases not matched to a gene; V was cut back by 4 bases and J by 1 base. The CDR3 totals 14 residues. The CDR3 is CASSSRQGQETQYF. In DNA, the CDR3 is TGTGCCAGCAGCTCCCGACAGGGCCAAGAGACCCAGTACTTC.

The rearrangement joins TRBV21-1 to TRBJ2-6. TRBV21-1 is a documented pseudogene. The CDR3 is 14 residues long. The CDR3 here is CASSKGSGANVLTF. In DNA form, the CDR3 reads TGTGCCAGCAGCAAGGGGTCTGGGGCCAACGTCCTGACTTTC.

The table lists this clone with a count of one. This chain joins TRBV2 and TRBJ1-5; no firm D call. Trimming left V 4 bases short and J 4 bases short, with 8 bases between. CDR1 and CDR2 (germline): SNHLY, FYNNEI. This CDR3 is built from 13 residues. The CDR3 DNA sequence: TGTGCCAGCAGTGTAAGCGTTAATCAGCCCCAGCATTTT. Translation gives CASSVSVNQPQHF.